The present entry profiles one T cell receptor (beta chain) with its context. Its binding antigen is unknown. Per-nucleotide qualities are absent, and no much larger clonotype sits a single base away. Explained via the paper, the time point label denotes: baseline before first vaccination. Vaccinee samples came from UK trials COV001 and COV002, including a single-blind randomized controlled phase 2/3 trial of AZD1222 (ChAdOx1 nCoV-19) in healthy adults. For TCRbeta chain sequencing, PBMC samples from trial participants were taken at day 0 and at day 28 after the second dose. The data stem from a study of T cell responses to AZD1222 COVID-19 vaccine (dated by TCRdb to the early 2020s). For the wider study: AZD1222 recipients with second doses at about 4 weeks or about 12 weeks were pooled, because spike-specific TCR depth and breadth did not differ between schedules. A total of just over 230 trial participants underwent TCR sequencing, of whom 200 to 220 had received two doses of AZD1222 and about 26 had received two doses of the MenACWY control vaccine. Trial participants were enrolled by age into subgroups of 18-55, 56-69 and 70-plus years, and around 140, 26 and 57 TCR-sequenced participants, respectively, were included in these subgroups.

General conclusions and limits of the study: In the small 56-69-year group, the increase in depth fell short of significance, most likely because of low power. Because no samples from the day 14 peak response were available, repertoires could be characterized only after the peak T cell response. Participants were mostly white British, with more females than males. The authors suggested clonal diversity may have been underestimated. After two AZD1222 doses, both the breadth and the depth of spike-specific TCRs were significantly higher than at day 0 and than in MenACWY recipients. Vaccine-associated CD4 TCRs spanned the whole spike protein, with dominant responses in regions 160-218 and 743-854. Nearly half of unique spike-specific TCRs reportedly recognized epitopes outside regions mutated in the B.1.351 and B.1.1.7 variants. Only six AZD1222 recipients were SARS-CoV-2 seropositive at baseline, limiting conclusions about previously exposed vaccinees.

The CDR3 regions of human TCRbeta chains were subjected to immunosequencing. The published analysis was carried out like this. TCRs in the repertoires were matched against a reference library of SARS-CoV-2-specific TCRs that had been generated with the MIRA antigen-specificity platform. Breadth meant the fraction of unique TCRs that were SARS-CoV-2-associated, whereas depth meant the fraction of total T cells that were SARS-CoV-2-associated. Using the MIRA data, each spike-specific TCR was assigned both to the spike region to which the TCR was reactive and to a CD4 or CD8 class. Log10-transformed breadth and depth values were compared by one-way ANOVA with Sidak's multiple comparisons tests. TCRdb obtained this table from immuneACCESS and retained in-frame rearrangements with V and J assigned. These tables miss some clones; where compared with another copy, unresolved V genes account for less than half of the shortfall, and the remainder is unexplained. Clonal size and the V and J genes are those of that table, whereas D and trimming came from the DNA. The sample profile shows 170,000 or so clones; about 90% of them were found once. About 3% of the sample goes to the ten largest clones.

The sequences come from peripheral blood, collected on day 0 of AZD1222 vaccination. The source of this sequence is an adult in good health.

This receptor has the CDR3 CASSQEQGAGNTIYF. The DNA reads as follows: TGTGCCAGCAGCCAAGAACAGGGAGCTGGAAACACCATATATTTT. Rearrangement joined TRBV3-1 (or the pseudogene TRBV3-2) to TRBJ1-3; TRBD1 is perhaps the D gene, given 6 matching bases. V and J are truncated by 0 bases and 2 bases respectively, leaving an intervening sequence of 8 bases. From the germline V gene (reference sequence), CDR1 is LGHDT and CDR2 is YNNKEL. Inclusive of the bounding cysteine and phenylalanine, the CDR3 is 15 residues long. Only the CDR3 DNA is retained, 45 bases long and in frame from the first base.